This TCR beta chain emerged from a study of OX40 agonist ivuxolimab in advanced cancers. Study-level information: Across the patients, intravenous ivuxolimab was delivered every 2 weeks at 0.01 to 10 mg/kg.

The repertoire was sequenced with immunoSEQ multiplex PCR; TCRdb's copy has only in-frame clones and lacks some. Counted here are about 58,000 clones, 75% to 90% occurring once; the ten biggest clones make up approximately 0.8%. Exclusion of a patient followed from autoimmune disease history or systemic immunosuppression. With regard to this clone: The antigen remains undetermined.

Whole-study findings and limits: There was clonal expansion of CD4+ and CD8+ blood T cells by week 6 at 0.1 to 3.0 mg/kg. Individuals who were partial responders at 0.1-3.0 mg/kg had clonal expansion that ranked among the lowest.

This CDR3 region has 16 residues. The germline V gene encodes CDR1 SGHDT and CDR2 YYEEEE. The ends were cut back, 4 bases at V and 3 bases at J, with 19 bases in the middle. The receptor comes from an adult with an advanced solid tumor such as melanoma, head and neck, liver or kidney cancer. The sequencing here drew on CD4+ or CD8+ T cells sorted from blood, taken in a trial of the OX40 agonist ivuxolimab. The V call is TRBV5-6, the J call TRBJ2-5, with D possibly TRBD2 on 6 matching bases. The CDR3 DNA reads TGTGCCAGCAGCATAATTGGTAGCGGCCTTGAAGAGACCCAGTACTTC. This gives the protein CASSIIGSGLEETQYF.